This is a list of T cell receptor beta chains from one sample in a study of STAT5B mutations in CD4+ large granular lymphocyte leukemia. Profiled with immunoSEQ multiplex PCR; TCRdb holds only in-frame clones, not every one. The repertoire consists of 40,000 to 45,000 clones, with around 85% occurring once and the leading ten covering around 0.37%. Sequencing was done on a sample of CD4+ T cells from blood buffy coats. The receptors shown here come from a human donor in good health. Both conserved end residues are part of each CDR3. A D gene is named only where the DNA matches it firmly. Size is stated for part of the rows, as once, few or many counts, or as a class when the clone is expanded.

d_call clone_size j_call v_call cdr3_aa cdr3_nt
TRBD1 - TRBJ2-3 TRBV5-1 CASSSLDRGGGTDTQYF TGCGCCAGCAGCTCCCTTGACAGGGGGGGAGGCACAGATACGCAGTATTTT
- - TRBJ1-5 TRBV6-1 CASKGSNQPQHF TGTGCCAGCAAGGGGAGCAATCAGCCCCAGCATTTT
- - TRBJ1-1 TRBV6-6 CATHQDTEAFF TGTGCCACCCACCAGGACACTGAAGCTTTCTTT
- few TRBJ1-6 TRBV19 CASSIDRAGNSPLHF TGTGCCAGTAGTATAGATCGAGCAGGCAATTCACCCCTCCACTTT
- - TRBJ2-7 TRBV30 CAWRKTGPYEQYF TGTGCCTGGAGGAAGACAGGCCCCTACGAGCAGTACTTC
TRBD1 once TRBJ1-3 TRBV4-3 CASSSPTGGLGNTIYF TGCGCCAGCAGCTCCCCTACAGGGGGACTCGGAAACACCATATATTTT
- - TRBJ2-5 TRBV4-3 CASSQGAIGETQYF TGCGCCAGCAGCCAAGGGGCCATCGGAGAGACCCAGTACTTC
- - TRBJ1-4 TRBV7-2 CASSLRTLRGEKLFF TGTGCCAGCAGCCTAAGGACACTAAGAGGTGAAAAACTGTTTTTT
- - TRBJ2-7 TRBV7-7 CASSPRAGRRVYEQYF TGTGCCAGCAGCCCCCGTGCCGGGAGAAGAGTCTACGAGCAGTACTTC
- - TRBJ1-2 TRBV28 CASSLSAPWEYGYTF TGTGCCAGCAGTTTATCGGCCCCATGGGAGTATGGCTACACCTTC
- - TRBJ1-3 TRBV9 CASSALGGGSGNTIYF TGTGCCAGCAGCGCTCTCGGGGGTGGCTCTGGAAACACCATATATTTT
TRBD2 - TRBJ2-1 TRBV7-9 CASSQRTSGTYNEQFF TGTGCCAGCAGCCAACGGACTAGCGGGACCTACAATGAGCAGTTCTTC
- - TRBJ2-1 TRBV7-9 CASSLSLGGGAGNEQFF TGTGCCAGCAGCTTAAGCCTAGGAGGGGGGGCGGGTAATGAGCAGTTCTTC
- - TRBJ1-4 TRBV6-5 CASRRRPSENEKLFF TGTGCCAGCAGACGGCGGCCCTCCGAGAACGAAAAACTGTTTTTT
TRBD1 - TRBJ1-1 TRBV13 CASSLEGGLEAFF TGTGCCAGCAGCTTAGAAGGGGGCCTAGAAGCTTTCTTT
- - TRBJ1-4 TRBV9 CASSVGGGENEKLFF TGTGCCAGCAGCGTGGGGGGGGGTGAGAATGAAAAACTGTTTTTT
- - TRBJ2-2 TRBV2 CASSVQGFANTGELFF TGTGCCAGCAGTGTACAGGGTTTCGCGAACACCGGGGAGCTGTTTTTT
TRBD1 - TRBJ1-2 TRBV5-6 CASSGQGGIRGYTF TGTGCCAGCAGCGGACAGGGGGGGATTAGGGGCTACACCTTC
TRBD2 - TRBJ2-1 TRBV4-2 CASSQDPGGKVSEQFF TGTGCCAGCAGCCAAGATCCGGGAGGAAAAGTGAGTGAGCAGTTCTTC
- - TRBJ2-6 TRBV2 CASSGVGANVLTF TGTGCCAGCTCGGGGGTTGGGGCCAACGTCCTGACTTTC
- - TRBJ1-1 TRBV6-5 CASTSGGEGTEAFF TGTGCCAGCACCTCGGGAGGGGAGGGCACTGAAGCTTTCTTT
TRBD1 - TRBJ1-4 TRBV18 CASSPPKGQGDEKLFF TGTGCCAGCTCACCACCGAAGGGACAGGGAGATGAAAAACTGTTTTTT
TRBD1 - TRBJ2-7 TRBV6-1 CASSETRWDSSYEQYF TGTGCCAGCAGTGAAACCCGATGGGACAGCTCCTACGAGCAGTACTTC
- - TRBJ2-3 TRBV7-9 CASSSNRQTLTDTQYF TGTGCCAGCAGCTCCAACCGACAGACTCTCACAGATACGCAGTATTTT
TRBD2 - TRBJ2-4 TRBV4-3 CASSQDRGGGNIQYF TGCGCCAGCAGCCAAGATCGGGGGGGCGGGAACATTCAGTACTTC
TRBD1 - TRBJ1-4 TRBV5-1 CASRQGEEKLFF TGCGCCAGCAGACAGGGGGAGGAAAAACTGTTTTTT
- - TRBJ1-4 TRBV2 CASSESGVGEKLFF TGTGCCAGCAGTGAATCGGGGGTTGGGGAAAAACTGTTTTTT
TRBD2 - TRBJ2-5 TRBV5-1 CASSLGGGQRETQYF TGCGCCAGCAGCTTGGGCGGGGGGCAAAGAGAGACCCAGTACTTC
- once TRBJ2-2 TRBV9 CASSVVPDSNTGELFF TGTGCCAGCAGCGTAGTCCCGGATTCGAACACCGGGGAGCTGTTTTTT
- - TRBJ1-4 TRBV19 CASRHVGGSAEKLFF TGTGCCAGTAGGCATGTGGGGGGGAGTGCGGAAAAACTGTTTTTT
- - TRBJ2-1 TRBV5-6 CASSLGDRSGTQFF TGTGCCAGCAGCTTGGGTGATCGGTCCGGGACCCAGTTCTTC
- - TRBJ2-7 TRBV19 CASSGQLSYEQYF TGTGCCAGTAGTGGACAGCTCTCCTACGAGCAGTACTTC
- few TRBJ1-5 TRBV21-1 CASSKGNDRGVQPQHF TGTGCCAGCAGCAAAGGAAATGACAGGGGGGTACAGCCCCAGCATTTT
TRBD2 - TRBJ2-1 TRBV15 CATSRDLGTSGRAFGSYNEQFF TGTGCCACCAGCAGAGATCTAGGGACTAGCGGGAGGGCCTTTGGTTCCTACAATGAGCAGTTCTTC